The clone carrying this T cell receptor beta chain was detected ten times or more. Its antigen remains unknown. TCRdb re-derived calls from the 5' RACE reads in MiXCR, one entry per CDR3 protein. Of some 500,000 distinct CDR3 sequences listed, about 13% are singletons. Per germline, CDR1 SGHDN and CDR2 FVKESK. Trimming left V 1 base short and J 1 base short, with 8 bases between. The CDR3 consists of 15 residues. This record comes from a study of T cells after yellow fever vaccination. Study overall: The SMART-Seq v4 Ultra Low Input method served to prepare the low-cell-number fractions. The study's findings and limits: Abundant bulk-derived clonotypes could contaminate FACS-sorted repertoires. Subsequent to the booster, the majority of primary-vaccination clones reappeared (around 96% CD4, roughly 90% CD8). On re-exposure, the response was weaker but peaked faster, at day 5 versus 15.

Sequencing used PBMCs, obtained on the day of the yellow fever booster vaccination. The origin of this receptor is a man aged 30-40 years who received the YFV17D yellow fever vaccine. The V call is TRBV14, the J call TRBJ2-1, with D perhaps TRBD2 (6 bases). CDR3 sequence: CASSQVGGSYNEQFF. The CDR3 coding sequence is TGTGCCAGCAGCCAAGTCGGGGGTTCCTACAATGAGCAGTTCTTC.